The clone carrying this T cell receptor (beta chain) was counted only a few times. This table comes from immunoSEQ multiplex PCR, and its TCRdb copy is limited to in-frame clones, with some not included. Found here are around 200,000 clones, roughly 80% of them singletons; the top ten hold about 13%. This specimen belongs to a study of blood T cell repertoires in COVID-19. Study-wide context: Acute-phase and convalescent COVID-19 samples originated in the United States, Italy and Spain. The cDNA or gDNA used as material had been derived from T cells, B-cell-depleted T cells, or PBMCs.

This CDR3 region has 13 residues. Germline loops: CDR1 LNHDA, CDR2 SQIVND (reference sequence). V lost 6 bases to trimming and J lost 0 bases, with 6 bases between them. Source material: peripheral blood. This receptor was obtained from a man in his forties or fifties who had recovered from COVID-19. The chain uses TRBV19 and TRBJ1-5; D remains unclear. CDR3 in amino acids: CASRISSNQPQHF. The CDR3 DNA reads TGTGCCAGTAGAATTAGTAGCAATCAGCCCCAGCATTTT.